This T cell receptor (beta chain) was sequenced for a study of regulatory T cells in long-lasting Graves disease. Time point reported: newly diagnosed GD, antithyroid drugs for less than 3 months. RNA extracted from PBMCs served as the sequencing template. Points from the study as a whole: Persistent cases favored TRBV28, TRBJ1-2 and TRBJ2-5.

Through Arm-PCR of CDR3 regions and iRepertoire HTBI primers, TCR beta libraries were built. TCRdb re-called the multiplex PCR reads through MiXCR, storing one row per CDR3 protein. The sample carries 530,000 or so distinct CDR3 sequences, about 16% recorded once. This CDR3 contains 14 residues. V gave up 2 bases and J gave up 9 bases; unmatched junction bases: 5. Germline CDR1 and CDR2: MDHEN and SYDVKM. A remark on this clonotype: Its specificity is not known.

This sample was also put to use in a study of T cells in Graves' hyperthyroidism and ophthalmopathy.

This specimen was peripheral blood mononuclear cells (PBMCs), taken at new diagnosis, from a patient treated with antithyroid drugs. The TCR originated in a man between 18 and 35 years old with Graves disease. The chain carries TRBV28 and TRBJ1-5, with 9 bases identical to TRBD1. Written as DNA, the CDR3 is TGTGCCAGCAGTTTAATTGGACAGGGGTCGCCCCAGCATTTT. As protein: CASSLIGQGSPQHF.